This T cell receptor beta chain stems from a study of blood T cell repertoires in COVID-19. Overall study context: Acute and convalescent COVID-19 specimens originated in the United States, Italy and Spain. The cDNA or gDNA used as material had been derived from T cells, B-cell-depleted T cells, or PBMCs.

V trimming: 4 bases; J trimming: 4 bases; junction bases outside the gene matches: 2. This CDR3 comprises 13 residues. Looked up from germline, CDR1 is SQVTM and CDR2 is ANQGSEA. In the original workflow: Researchers report that nucleated cell counts were estimated from reference gene primer amplification. Profiled with immunoSEQ multiplex PCR; TCRdb holds only in-frame clones, not every one. The V and J calls and clone size come from that table; D and trimming were worked out from the DNA. The table shows some 81,000 clones, with roughly 96% occurring only once. Specimen: peripheral blood. The chain uses TRBV29-1 and TRBJ2-7; 12 nucleotides line up with TRBD1. The clonotype comes from a human donor with active COVID-19. The donor label of this sample is uncertain. Here the CDR3 reads CSVGDRGLYEQYF. In DNA form, the CDR3 reads TGCAGCGTTGGGGACAGGGGGCTTTACGAGCAGTACTTC.